This T cell receptor beta chain was documented in a study of OX40 agonist ivuxolimab in advanced cancers. The overall study: Patients received the agonistic anti-OX40 (CD134) antibody ivuxolimab.

Using immunoSEQ multiplex PCR, the repertoire was profiled, and TCRdb retains in-frame clones only, with some absent. This table has some 64,000 clones, around 93% appearing once. Germline assignment: CDR1 SGHDT and CDR2 YYEEEE. The CDR3 has 14 amino acids. V lost 2 bases and J lost 2, with 9 bases in between. The chain joins TRBV5-6 to TRBJ2-3, with TRBD2 as a possible D gene (5 bases). The TCR originated in an adult with an advanced solid tumor such as melanoma, head and neck, liver or kidney cancer. The specimen comprised CD4+ or CD8+ T cells sorted from blood, sampled in a trial of the OX40 agonist ivuxolimab. Here the CDR3 reads CASSFLASTDTQYF. The CDR3 DNA follows: TGTGCCAGCAGCTTCCTAGCCTCCACAGATACGCAGTATTTT. The whole variable domain, filled in from reference TRBV5-6 and TRBJ2-3, reads DAGVTQSPTHLIKTRGQQVTLRCSPKSGHDTVSWYQQALGQGPQFIFQYYEEEERQRGNFPDRFSGHQFPNYSSELNVNALLLGDSALYLCASSFLASTDTQYFGPGTRLTVL.